These 11 T cell receptor beta chains originate from one sample sequenced in a study of T-cell reconstitution after alpha-beta-depleted transplantation in children. The library targeted TCRbeta and was prepared with unique molecular identifiers. TCRdb processed the PCR reads anew with MiXCR; each CDR3 protein has one entry. There are approximately 400,000 distinct CDR3 sequences in the sample; roughly 11% occur only once, and 5% to 6.5% lies in the top ten. The sequenced sample was PBMCs from the stem cell graft donor, obtained from the stem cell graft. All receptors derive from a human donor who donated a stem cell graft to a child with acute myeloid leukemia.

The chain links TRBV4-1 to TRBJ2-5; tentative D call: TRBD1 (5 bases). This CDR3 is built from 15 residues. Trimming pared 0 bases from V and 2 bases from J, leaving 10 bases between. Germline lookup yields CDR1 MGHRA and CDR2 YSYEKL. CDR3 sequence: CASSQDRGWQETQYF. CDR3 DNA: TGCGCCAGCAGCCAAGATAGGGGTTGGCAAGAGACCCAGTACTTC.

The chain uses TRBV12-5 and TRBJ1-2; 7 bases map to TRBD1. The CDR3 is 16 amino acids. V gave up 0 bases and J gave up 2 bases; unmatched junction bases: 6. Germline V gives CDR1 LGHNT, CDR2 FRNRAP. CDR3 loop: CASGLVLTGLNYGYTF. As DNA, the CDR3 is TGTGCTAGTGGTTTGGTCCTGACAGGGCTGAACTATGGCTACACCTTC. The variable domain in full, completed from reference TRBV12-5 and TRBJ1-2, reads DARVTQTPRHKVTEMGQEVTMRCQPILGHNTVFWYRQTMMQGLELLAYFRNRAPLDDSGMPKDRFSAEMPDATLATLKIQPSEPRDSAVYFCASGLVLTGLNYGYTFGSGTRLTVV.

The table lists this clonotype with many counts. The J gene is TRBJ2-1, the V gene TRBV29-1; 8 bases are a match to TRBD2. Germline V lookup: CDR1 SQVTM, CDR2 ANQGSEA. Trimming took 4 bases from V and 5 from J; bases not matched to a gene: 4. The CDR3 is made up of 13 amino acids. CDR3 sequence: CSVAAGANNEQFF. CDR3 coding DNA: TGCAGCGTTGCAGCGGGGGCTAACAATGAGCAGTTCTTC.

The gene calls are TRBV3-1 and TRBJ1-4; 7 bases are a match to TRBD1. Germline V lookup: CDR1 LGHDT, CDR2 YNNKEL (reference sequence). Germline trimming cut 11 bases from V and 9 bases from J; bases unmatched to any gene: 9. This CDR3 has 12 amino acids. The CDR3 DNA sequence: TGTGCCTCCAACAGGGGCGATAAAAAACTGTTTTTT. Translated: CASNRGDKKLFF.

This clonotype appeared a few times. This chain joins TRBV7-3 and TRBJ2-3; 7 bases align to TRBD1. Germline assignment: CDR1 SGHTA and CDR2 FQGTGA. Losses at the gene ends were 5 bases for V and 5 bases for J; bases not matched to a gene: 4. The CDR3 has 13 residues. As DNA, the CDR3 is TGTGCCAGCAGCCAACAGGGGAGAGATACGCAGTATTTT. It is translated as CASSQQGRDTQYF.

This sequence joins TRBV7-9 and TRBJ2-7, with TRBD1 as a possible D gene (5 bases). CDR1 SEHNR and CDR2 FQNEAQ come from the germline V gene (reference sequence). The V and J ends lost 2 bases and 5 bases respectively, with 10 bases between them. The CDR3 is 13 amino acids. For the CDR3, the DNA is TGTGCCAGCAGCTTAATGGAAGGGGACGAGCAGTACGTC. Residues: CASSLMEGDEQYV.

This clonotype was recorded at least ten times. The chain employs TRBV10-3 and TRBJ2-7; D remains ambiguous. This CDR3 comprises 11 residues. CDR1 ENHRY and CDR2 SYGVKD come from the germline V gene. V lost 4 bases to trimming and J lost 5 bases, with 6 bases between them. The CDR3 DNA follows: TGTGCCATCAGTGGGGTTAACGAGCAGTACTTC. Encoded protein: CAISGVNEQYF.

On this clonotype itself: Possible read error: a much larger clone is one base away. Given the absence of the conserved phenylalanine or tryptophan at the CDR3 end, a read error is likely. This chain connects TRBV11-2 to TRBJ2-4; D might be TRBD2 (6 bases). Germline V lookup: CDR1 SGHAT, CDR2 FQNNGV. The CDR3 is 17 residues long. V lost 0 bases, J lost 7 bases, and 19 bases lay in between. The CDR3: CASSLEAQQRATNIQYL. CDR3 sequence (DNA): TGTGCCAGCAGCTTAGAAGCTCAACAGCGGGCAACGAACATTCAGTACCTC.

This clonotype was picked up a small number of times. The rearrangement uses TRBV9 and TRBJ2-7; a weak D match, TRBD1 (5 bases). Germline assignment: CDR1 SGDLS and CDR2 YYNGEE. The length of the CDR3 is 13 residues. V shed 2 bases and J shed 5 bases, with 11 bases lying between them. The CDR3 bases are TGTGCCAGCAGCGTCTCGGTCAGGGACGAGCAGTACTTC. Protein: CASSVSVRDEQYF.

To note about this clonotype: Given the absence of the conserved phenylalanine or tryptophan at the CDR3 end, a read error is likely. No DNA is shown, since the ends of the CDR3 on it are uncertain; the CDR3 is the one TCRdb lists. The CDR3 loop reads CASIGGASSP. The genes are TRBV10-2 and TRBJ2-5; the table names TRBD1, a call not compared with the DNA. Germline CDR1 and CDR2: WSHSY and SAAADI. The CDR3 comprises 10 residues, both ends counted.

This chain joins TRBV6-5 and TRBJ1-6; weak D call: TRBD1 (5 bases). The CDR3 is made up of 15 amino acids. Germline-derived CDR1 and CDR2 are MNHEY and SVGAGI. V lost 0 bases and J 7 bases, leaving 10 bases between the germline ends. The CDR3 DNA follows: TGTGCCAGCAGTTACTCCCGGGACGAGAATTCACCCCTCCACTTT. Protein: CASSYSRDENSPLHF.